This TCR beta chain was identified in a study of CD8+ T cells in alopecia areata (dated by TCRdb to about 2018). As for the study more broadly: Treated patients were enrolled in an open-label pilot trial of oral tofacitinib at 5 to 10 mg twice daily for moderate-to-severe alopecia areata. RNA came from the PAXgene miRNA kit for fixed scalp, the miRNeasy kit for PBMCs, and the RNeasy kit for mouse skin. The SALT score, which quantifies the percentage of affected scalp surface area, was used to measure disease severity in treated patients. Scalp clonality was compared across normal scalp (n=4), patchy alopecia areata scalp (n=8), and alopecia totalis/universalis scalp (n=8). Patients received tofacitinib for 6 to 18 months and were then followed off drug for 6 months to check for delayed response and recurrence. The study used high-throughput TCRbeta sequencing to examine T cell clonal expansion in alopecia areata, in both the C3H/HeJ mouse model and human patients. In humans, TCRbeta sequencing was performed on scalp tissue and on sorted CD4+ and CD8+ peripheral blood T cells from healthy controls and from patients with patchy or totalis/universalis alopecia areata. Tofacitinib-treated patients had biopsies at baseline and at 4 and 24 weeks of treatment, with a later scalp biopsy in several patients. TCRbeta CDR3 regions were amplified by immunoSEQ multiplex PCR using 35 Vbeta forward and 13 Jbeta reverse primers. The investigation overall reported the following: Because the treated cohort was small and had only one nonresponder, larger studies are needed to examine links between baseline CD8+ expansion and response. During tofacitinib treatment, many expanded lesional clones stuck around in both scalp and blood, and this persistence may partly explain why relapse happens after treatment is stopped. Resident alphabeta T cells in normal human skin are also sequenced, complicating scalp TCR repertoire analysis, unlike mouse skin dominated by gammadelta T cells. Tofacitinib significantly lowered scalp clonality and the number of expanded CD8+ clones among the top 100 scalp clones. Compared with mice, TCR sequences shared between patients were less clear, possibly partly because of HLA diversity across the patient population. Lesional scalp, especially in alopecia totalis/universalis, showed higher clonality and more expanded CD8+ clones than normal scalp, suggesting antigenic drive.

The library was prepared using the immunoSEQ multiplex PCR assay. RNA was extracted from all samples and reverse transcribed into cDNA as template for TCR sequencing. First-strand cDNA was synthesized with SuperScript III using a 2:1 mix of oligo-dT and random hexamers. A synthetic immune receptor repertoire was used to gauge amplification bias, and whatever bias remained was removed computationally. The authors' pipeline ran thus. Raw reads were preprocessed to remove errors, and CDR3 was defined according to IMGT conventions as the region from the conserved cysteine to phenylalanine. Clonality was calculated as 1 minus Shannon entropy normalized by log2 of the number of productive unique TCRs. Whether scalp clones were CD4 or CD8 was inferred by matching scalp TCRbeta sequences against CD4 and CD8 repertoires sorted from blood. TCRdb provides this immuneACCESS table in a form limited to in-frame rearrangements. Some clones are lacking; in checked studies, under half of them reflect an unresolved V gene, and why the rest are absent is not known. For V, J and clone size, that table is used; D and trimming come from the DNA. For this sample there are under 250,000 clones; just over 65% appear just once. 0.95% to 1.5% of the sample lies in the top ten.

The sample's treatment or condition label, in plain terms: oral pan-JAK inhibitor, 5-10 mg twice daily. Lesional scalp punch biopsies and peripheral blood were collected from alopecia areata patients. After PBMCs were isolated by density centrifugation and stained for CD3, CD4 and CD8, a FACSAria was used to sort CD4+ and CD8+ T cells. A word on this clone: This clone's antigen is unknown. The sample holds no much larger clone one base away, and base qualities are not on file.

Taken from cysteine to phenylalanine, the CDR3 has 13 residues. The CDR3 DNA has 39 bases and is translated from base 1. V and J lose 3 bases and 6 bases, and a span of 8 bases separates them. Via the germline V gene, CDR1 is LGHNA and CDR2 YSLEER. Sequenced material: CD4+ T cells sorted from blood, taken between weeks 43 and 45, from a patient treated with tofacitinib. The clonotype was recovered from a human donor with alopecia areata. The chain joins TRBV4-3 to TRBJ2-2; the D gene assignment is ambiguous. This receptor has the CDR3 CASSHDEPGELFF. The DNA is as follows: TGCGCCAGCAGCCATGACGAACCCGGGGAGCTGTTTTTT.